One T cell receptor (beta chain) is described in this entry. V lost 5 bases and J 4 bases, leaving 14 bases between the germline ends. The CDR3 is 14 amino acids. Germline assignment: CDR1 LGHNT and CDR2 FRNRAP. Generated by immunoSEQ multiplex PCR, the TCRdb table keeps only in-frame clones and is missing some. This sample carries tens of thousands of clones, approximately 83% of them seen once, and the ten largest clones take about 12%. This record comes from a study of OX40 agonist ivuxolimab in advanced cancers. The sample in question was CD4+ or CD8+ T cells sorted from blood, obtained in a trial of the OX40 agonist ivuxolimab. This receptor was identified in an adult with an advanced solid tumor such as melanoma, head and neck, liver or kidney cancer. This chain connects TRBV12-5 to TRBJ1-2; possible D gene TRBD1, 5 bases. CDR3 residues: CASGPGTVTYGYTF. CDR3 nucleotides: TGTGCTAGTGGTCCCGGGACCGTCACCTATGGCTACACCTTC.